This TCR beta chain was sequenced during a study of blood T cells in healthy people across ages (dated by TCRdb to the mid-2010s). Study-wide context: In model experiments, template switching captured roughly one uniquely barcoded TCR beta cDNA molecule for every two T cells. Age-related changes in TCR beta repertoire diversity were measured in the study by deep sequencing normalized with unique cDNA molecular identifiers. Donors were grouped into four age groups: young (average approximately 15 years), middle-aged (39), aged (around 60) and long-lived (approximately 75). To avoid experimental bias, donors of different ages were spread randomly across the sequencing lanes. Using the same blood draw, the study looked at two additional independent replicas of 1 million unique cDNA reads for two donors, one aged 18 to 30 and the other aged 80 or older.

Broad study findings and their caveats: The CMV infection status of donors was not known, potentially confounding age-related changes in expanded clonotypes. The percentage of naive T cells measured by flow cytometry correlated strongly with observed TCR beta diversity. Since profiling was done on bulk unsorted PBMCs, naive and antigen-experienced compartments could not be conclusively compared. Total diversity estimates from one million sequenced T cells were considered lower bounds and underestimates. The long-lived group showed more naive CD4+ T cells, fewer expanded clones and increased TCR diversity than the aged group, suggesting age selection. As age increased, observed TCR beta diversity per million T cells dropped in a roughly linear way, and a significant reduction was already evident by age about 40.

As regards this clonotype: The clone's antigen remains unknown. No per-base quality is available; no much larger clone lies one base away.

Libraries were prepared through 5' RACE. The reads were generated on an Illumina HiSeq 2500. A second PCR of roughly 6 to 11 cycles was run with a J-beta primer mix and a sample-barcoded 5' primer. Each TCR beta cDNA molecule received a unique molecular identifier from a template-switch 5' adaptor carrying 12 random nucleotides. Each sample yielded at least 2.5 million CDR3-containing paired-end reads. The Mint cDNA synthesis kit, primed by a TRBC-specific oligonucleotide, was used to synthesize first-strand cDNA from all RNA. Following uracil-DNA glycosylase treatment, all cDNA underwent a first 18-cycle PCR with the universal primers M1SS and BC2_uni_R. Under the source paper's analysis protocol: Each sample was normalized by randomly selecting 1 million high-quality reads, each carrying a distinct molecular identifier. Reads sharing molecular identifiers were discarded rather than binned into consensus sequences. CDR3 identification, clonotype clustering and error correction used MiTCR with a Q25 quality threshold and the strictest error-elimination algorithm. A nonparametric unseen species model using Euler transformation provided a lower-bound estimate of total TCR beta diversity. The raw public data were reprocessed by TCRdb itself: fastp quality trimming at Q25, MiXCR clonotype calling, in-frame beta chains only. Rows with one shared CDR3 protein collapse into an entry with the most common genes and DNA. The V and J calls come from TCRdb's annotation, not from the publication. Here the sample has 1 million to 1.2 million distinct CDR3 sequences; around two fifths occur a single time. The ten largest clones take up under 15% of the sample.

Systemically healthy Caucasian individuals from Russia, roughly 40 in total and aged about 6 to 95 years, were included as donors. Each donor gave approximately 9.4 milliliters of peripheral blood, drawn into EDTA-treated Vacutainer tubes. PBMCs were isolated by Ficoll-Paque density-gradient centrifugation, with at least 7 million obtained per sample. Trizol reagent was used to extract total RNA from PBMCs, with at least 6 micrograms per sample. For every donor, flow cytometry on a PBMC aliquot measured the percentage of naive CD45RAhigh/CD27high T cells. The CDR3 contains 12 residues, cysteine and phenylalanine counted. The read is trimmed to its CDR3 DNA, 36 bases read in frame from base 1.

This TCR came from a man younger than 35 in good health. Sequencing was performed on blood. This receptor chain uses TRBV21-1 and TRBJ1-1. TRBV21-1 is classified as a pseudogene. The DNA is TGTGTCCCGCGTGGGATGACCACTGAAGCTTTCTTT. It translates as CVPRGMTTEAFF.